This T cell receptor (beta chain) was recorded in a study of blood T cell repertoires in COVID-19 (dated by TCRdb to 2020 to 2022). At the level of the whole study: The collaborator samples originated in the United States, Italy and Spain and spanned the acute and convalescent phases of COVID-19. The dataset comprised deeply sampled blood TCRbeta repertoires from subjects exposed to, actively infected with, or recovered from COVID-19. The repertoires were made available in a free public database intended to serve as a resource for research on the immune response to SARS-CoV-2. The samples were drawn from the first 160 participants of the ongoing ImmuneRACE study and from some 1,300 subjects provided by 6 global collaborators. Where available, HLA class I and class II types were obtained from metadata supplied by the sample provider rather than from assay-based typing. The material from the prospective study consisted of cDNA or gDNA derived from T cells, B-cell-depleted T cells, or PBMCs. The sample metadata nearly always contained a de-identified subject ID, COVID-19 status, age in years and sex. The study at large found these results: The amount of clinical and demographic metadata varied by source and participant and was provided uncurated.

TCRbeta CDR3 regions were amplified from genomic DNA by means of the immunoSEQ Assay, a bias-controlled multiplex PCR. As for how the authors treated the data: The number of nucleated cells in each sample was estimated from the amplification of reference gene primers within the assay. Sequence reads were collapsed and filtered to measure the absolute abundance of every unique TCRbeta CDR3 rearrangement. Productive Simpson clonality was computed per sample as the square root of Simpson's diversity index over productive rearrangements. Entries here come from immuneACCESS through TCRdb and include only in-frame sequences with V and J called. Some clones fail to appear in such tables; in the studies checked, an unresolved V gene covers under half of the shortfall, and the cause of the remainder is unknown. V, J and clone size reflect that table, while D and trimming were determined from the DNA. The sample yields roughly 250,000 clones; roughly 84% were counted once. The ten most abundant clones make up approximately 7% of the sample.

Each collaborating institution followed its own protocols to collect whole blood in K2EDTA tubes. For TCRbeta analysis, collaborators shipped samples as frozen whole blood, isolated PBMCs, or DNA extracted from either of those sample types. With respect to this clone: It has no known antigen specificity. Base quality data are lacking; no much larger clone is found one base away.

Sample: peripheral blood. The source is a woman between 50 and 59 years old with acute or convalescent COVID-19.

The CDR3 protein: CASSQPLTTGGTEAFF. The nucleotides are TGTGCCAGCAGCCAACCCTTGACGACAGGGGGCACTGAAGCTTTCTTT. The receptor chain draws on TRBV3-1 (or the pseudogene TRBV3-2) and TRBJ1-1, and 9 junctional nucleotides match TRBD1. Counted from cysteine to phenylalanine, this CDR3 has 16 amino acids. Of all the DNA, just the CDR3 is kept, 48 bases in frame from base 1. The CDR1 and CDR2 encoded by the germline V gene (reference sequence) are LGHDT and YNNKEL. Ends trimmed: V by 2 bases, J by 4 bases; bases unmatched to a gene: 8.